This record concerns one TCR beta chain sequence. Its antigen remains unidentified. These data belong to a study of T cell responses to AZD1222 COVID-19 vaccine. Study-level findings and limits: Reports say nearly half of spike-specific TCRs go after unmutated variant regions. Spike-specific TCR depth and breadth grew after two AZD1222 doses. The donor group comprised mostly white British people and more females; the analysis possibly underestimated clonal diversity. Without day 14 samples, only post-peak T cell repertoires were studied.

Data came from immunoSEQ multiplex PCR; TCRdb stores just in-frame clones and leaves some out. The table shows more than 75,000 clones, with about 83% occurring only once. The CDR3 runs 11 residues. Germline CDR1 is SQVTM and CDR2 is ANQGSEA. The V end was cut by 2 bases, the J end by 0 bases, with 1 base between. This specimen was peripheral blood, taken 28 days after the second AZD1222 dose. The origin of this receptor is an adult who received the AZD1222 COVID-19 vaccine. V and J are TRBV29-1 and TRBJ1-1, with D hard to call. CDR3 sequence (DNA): TGCAGCGTTGAAATGAACACTGAAGCTTTCTTT. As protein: CSVEMNTEAFF. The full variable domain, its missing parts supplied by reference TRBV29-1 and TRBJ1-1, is SAVISQKPSRDICQRGTSLTIQCQVDSQVTMMFWYRQQPGQSLTLIATANQGSEATYESGFVIDKFPISRPNLTFSTLTVSNMSPEDSSIYLCSVEMNTEAFFGQGTRLTVV.